This TCR beta chain was sequenced for a study of CD8 T cells in Susac syndrome (dated by TCRdb to between 2018 and 2021). In the study overall: The study used repertoire sequencing to test whether antigen drove CD8+ T cell activation and differentiation in Susac syndrome. Points the paper makes about the study in general: The number of individuals in the TCR sequencing and HLA analysis was recognized as being relatively small.

RNA was extracted using the RNeasy kit, and about 0.45 to 1 ug of the RNA was reverse transcribed with random hexamers. The immunoSEQ multiplex PCR assay, covering 54 Vbeta and 13 Jbeta segments, was used to amplify TCR beta CDR3 regions. PCR amplification bias was corrected by using a synthetic template baseline for primer optimization and computational correction. For the original study's pipeline: Reads were assigned to V, D and J genes according to IMGT and analyzed in immunoSEQ Analyzer, with only productive sequences retained. Clonality was computed as one minus Shannon entropy normalized by log2 of the number of productive unique sequences. Public and private clones were assessed among the 100 most prevalent clones of each patient and control. Susac-specific clones were defined as absent from healthy and MS cohorts, 1052 published viral clones and other ImmuneACCESS disease sequences. The public reads were reanalyzed by TCRdb: fastp trimming at Q25, MiXCR alignment, in-frame beta chains only. Merged by CDR3 protein, the rows form single entries marked with the most common genes and DNA. In this record, the V and J calls reflect TCRdb's handling and not the investigators' own analysis. Within this sample are approximately 190,000 distinct CDR3 sequences, with about 95% of them counted one time only. The leading ten clones occupy approximately 0.097% of the sample.

Notes on this clonotype: Its antigen has not been determined. Qualities for individual bases were not recorded, and no much larger clone is one base off.

The V end loses 7 bases and the J end loses 3 bases, and a stretch of 7 bases separates them. The CDR3, from cysteine to phenylalanine, totals 11 residues. Of the read, only the CDR3 DNA is kept; its 33 bases are in frame from base 1. Peripheral blood CD8+ and CD4+ T cells from healthy donors, Susac syndrome patients and multiple sclerosis patients were profiled by high-throughput TCR beta sequencing. The multiple sclerosis controls were treatment-naive patients who had stable or active relapsing-remitting disease and met the revised McDonald criteria. Bulk CD8+ and CD4+ T cells were purified by magnetic negative isolation, while CD8+ TEMRA cells were enriched using FACS. Blood was drawn into EDTA tubes, processed within 24 hours, and PBMCs were isolated by density gradient centrifugation. PBMCs destined for TCR sequencing were cryopreserved in liquid nitrogen and later thawed in a 37 °C water bath. The sorted or isolated CD4+, CD8+ and CD8+ TEMRA cells had a purity of 90% or higher.

This receptor was identified in a human donor with multiple sclerosis. The chain joins TRBV12-3 or TRBV12-4 to TRBJ2-7, with the D gene not confidently named. Sequencing used CD4+ T cells from PBMCs. The DNA is TGTGCCAGCACTAACAGCTACGAGCAGTACTTC. Its coded protein is CASTNSYEQYF.